What follows are 6 T cell receptor beta chains derived from one specimen sequenced in a study of T-cell memory formation after mild COVID-19 (dated by TCRdb to about 2021). The library was built by means of 5' RACE. TCRdb lists the instrument as Illumina NovaSeq 6000. TCRdb ran its own pipeline on the public reads, namely fastp trimming at Q25 and MiXCR clone calling, and kept in-frame beta chains. Each CDR3 protein gets just one entry, which takes the most common genes and DNA from the rows behind it. In all, the sample holds about 540,000 distinct CDR3 sequences, and 20% of those were seen once. The ten largest account for around 13% of the sample. What was sequenced was PBMCs or a T cell subset sorted from them (not recorded which). These receptors came from an adult woman who had mild COVID-19 (a few samples of this study predate the infection). The sample titles of this study are shuffled in the database, so cell type and time point are left out; the donor was told from shared clones.

V usage is TRBV4-2 and J usage is TRBJ2-1; 7 nucleotides match TRBD1. Germline V lookup: CDR1 LGHNA, CDR2 YNFKEQ. There are 16 residues in the CDR3. Unmatched junction bases numbered 14, after V lost 0 bases and J lost 12 bases. The DNA for the CDR3 is TGTGCCAGCAGCCAAGATGATAGGGACAGTGGGGACGTGCAGTTCTTC. Protein product: CASSQDDRDSGDVQFF.

V usage is TRBV4-2 and J usage is TRBJ2-3; the match to TRBD2 covers 12 bases. Germline trimming cut 1 base from V and 5 bases from J; bases unmatched to any gene: 4. Germline CDR1 LGHNA, CDR2 YNFKEQ. CDR3 length equals 16 residues. CDR3 in DNA: TGTGCCAGCAGCCAAGCGACTAGCGGGAGTGGAGATACGCAGTATTTT. This sequence encodes CASSQATSGSGDTQYF.

There are a few counts of this clonotype. DNA of the CDR3: TGTGCCAGCAGCCAGGGGTACGATAATTCACCCCTCCACTTT. This translates into CASSQGYDNSPLHF. The chain links TRBV3-1 to TRBJ1-6; the D is unclear. V shed 3 bases and J shed 5 bases, with 8 bases lying between them. CDR3 length: 14 amino acids. In germline, CDR1 is LGHDT, CDR2 YNNKEL (reference sequence).

This chain uses TRBV6-2 or TRBV6-3 with TRBJ1-5; D unresolved. V was cut by 0 bases and J by 6 bases, with 6 bases left in between. This CDR3 region has 13 residues. CDR1 and CDR2 (germline): MNHEY, SVGEGT. The CDR3 sequence: CASSYSGSQPQHF. Written as DNA, the CDR3 is TGTGCCAGCAGTTACTCGGGTTCTCAGCCCCAGCATTTT.

The sample holds a few counts of this clonotype. This CDR3 reads CASPHRDRTQYF. CDR3 nucleotide sequence: TGTGCCAGCCCGCACCGGGACAGGACGCAGTATTTT. The chain combines TRBV21-1 with TRBJ2-3; the D call TRBD1 from the table was never checked on the DNA. TRBV21-1 constitutes a pseudogene. The CDR3 consists of 12 residues.

The gene calls are TRBV4-1 and TRBJ1-4; no clear D gene. The CDR3 is 15 residues long. The V gene lost 3 bases and the J gene lost 4 bases, with 12 bases spanning the gap. Looked up from germline, CDR1 is MGHRA and CDR2 is YSYEKL. The CDR3 bases are TGCGCCAGCAGCCATACCCTGGGCAGTAATGAAAAACTGTTTTTT. Its protein product is CASSHTLGSNEKLFF.